Described below is a single T cell receptor (beta chain) sequence and its context. CDR1 and CDR2 from the germline V gene are MDHEN and SYDVKM. This CDR3 has 16 amino acids. The ends lost 6 bases at V and 0 bases at J; junction bases unmatched: 9. TCRdb ran MiXCR on the RT-PCR reads and lists one entry per CDR3 protein. Counted here are about 680,000 distinct CDR3 sequences, over 12% occurring once; the ten biggest clones make up about 3.6%. The specimen was memory CD4+ T cells from blood. The sequence was collected from a female donor in good health, serving as a healthy control. The chain is built from TRBV28 and TRBJ2-3; 7 bases agree with TRBD2. The CDR3 loop is CASSDPSGSSTDTQYF. As DNA, the CDR3 is TGTGCCAGCAGCGATCCTAGCGGCTCTAGCACAGATACGCAGTATTTT.